Listed here are 25 T cell receptor beta chains from one sample, sequenced in a study of CD8 T cells in ankylosing spondylitis. MiXCR, applied by TCRdb to the 5' RACE reads, yields one record per CDR3 protein. Of about 260,000 distinct CDR3 sequences listed, roughly a quarter were seen once; the top ten hold over 0.55%. The specimen sequenced was blood, either unsorted or a sorted T cell fraction (not recorded which). These TCRs come from a male donor with ankylosing spondylitis or in good health (not recorded which).

In its sample, this clonotype was seen a few times. J is TRBJ2-3 and V is TRBV20-1, with D tentatively TRBD2 (6 bases). The CDR3 runs 15 residues. Between the trimmed V and J ends, which lost 2 bases and 4 bases, there was a span of 16 bases. Per germline, CDR1 DFQATT and CDR2 SNEGSKA (reference sequence). CDR3 region: CSARSPALAPDTQYF. The CDR3 DNA follows: TGCAGTGCTAGATCACCGGCACTAGCCCCAGATACGCAGTATTTT.

In its sample, this clonotype was seen a few times. The rearrangement links TRBV20-1 to TRBJ2-3; the match to TRBD2 covers 9 bases. Per the germline V gene, CDR1 is DFQATT and CDR2 is SNEGSKA (reference sequence). J gave up 0 bases and V 3 bases, and 7 bases lay outside the gene matches. This CDR3 is 16 amino acids long. CDR3 sequence reads: CSASQRGVTSTDTQYF. In DNA, the CDR3 is TGCAGTGCTAGCCAGCGGGGGGTCACTAGCACAGATACGCAGTATTTT.

The chain employs TRBV20-1 and TRBJ1-5; 7 bases line up with TRBD1. Germline lookup yields CDR1 DFQATT and CDR2 SNEGSKA (reference sequence). The CDR3 covers 15 residues. The V and J ends lost 0 bases and 3 bases, in that order; junction bases with no gene match: 5. The CDR3 loop reads CSARDIRGNNQPQHF. CDR3 in DNA: TGCAGTGCTAGAGATATCAGGGGGAACAATCAGCCCCAGCATTTT.

This clonotype was detected a few times. The gene calls are TRBV12-3 or TRBV12-4 and TRBJ2-2, with D possibly TRBD2 on 5 matching bases. The CDR3 contains 14 residues. Trimming took 5 bases from V and 4 from J, leaving 11 bases between them. The CDR3 region is CASSPTGFTGELFF. The CDR3, as DNA: TGTGCCAGCAGTCCCACGGGGTTCACCGGGGAGCTGTTTTTT.

In this sample, this clonotype turned up many times. V is TRBV20-1 and J is TRBJ1-5, with TRBD1 matching over 8 bases. CDR3 length equals 13 residues. J was trimmed by 4 bases and V by 3 bases; bases with no gene match: 2. Germline-derived CDR1 and CDR2 are DFQATT and SNEGSKA (reference sequence). CDR3 sequence: CSARRTGNQPQHF. Written as DNA, the CDR3 is TGCAGTGCTAGGCGGACAGGGAATCAGCCCCAGCATTTT.

This clonotype was observed a few times. CDR3 amino acids: CSTEGHGETQYF. In nucleotides, the CDR3 is TGCAGTACTGAGGGGCACGGAGAGACCCAGTACTTC. The V gene is TRBV20-1, the J gene TRBJ2-5; D could derive from TRBD1 or TRBD2 (5 bases each). Per the germline V gene, CDR1 is DFQATT and CDR2 is SNEGSKA (reference sequence). Trimming removed 8 bases from V and 4 bases from J, with 14 bases in between. The CDR3 runs 12 residues.

In this sample, this clonotype turned up many times. The CDR3 DNA reads TGCAGTGCTAGAGAGTGGGACAGGGGGAACACTGAAGCTTTCTTT. The encoded protein is CSAREWDRGNTEAFF. This chain links TRBV20-1 with TRBJ1-1, with 10 bases matching TRBD1. This CDR3 is 15 amino acids long. With 0 bases clipped from V and 1 base from J, the junction kept 2 bases outside the gene matches. CDR1 is DFQATT and CDR2 is SNEGSKA in the germline V gene (reference sequence).

This clonotype was seen repeatedly, ten times or more. The V and J genes are TRBV20-1 and TRBJ1-6; D uncertain. The CDR3 extends over 13 amino acids. Germline V gene data show CDR1 as DFQATT and CDR2 as SNEGSKA (reference sequence). The V end was cut by 3 bases, the J end by 6 bases, with 9 bases between. The CDR3 here is CSARQSRNSPLHF. DNA of the CDR3: TGCAGTGCTAGGCAGAGCCGTAATTCACCCCTCCACTTT.

This clonotype turned up a few times. The chain combines TRBV20-1 with TRBJ2-2, with 11 bases identical to TRBD1. CDR3 length equals 13 residues. With V trimmed by 4 bases and J by 6 bases, 1 base remained unmatched. From germline, CDR1 is DFQATT and CDR2 SNEGSKA (reference sequence). CDR3 coding DNA: TGCAGTGCTACGGGACAGGGGGCCGGGGAGCTGTTTTTT. Its translation: CSATGQGAGELFF.

This clonotype was seen ten or more times. The chain recombines TRBV7-2 with TRBJ1-1, with D uncertain. Germline CDR1 is SGHTA and CDR2 is FQGNSA. Trimming removed 2 bases from V and 9 bases from J, with 13 bases in between. The CDR3 consists of 13 residues. CDR3 sequence: CASSLSPIAQAFF. The CDR3 region has the DNA TGTGCCAGCAGCTTATCCCCGATTGCTCAAGCTTTCTTT.

The chain joins TRBV12-3 or TRBV12-4 to TRBJ2-7; 7 bases map to TRBD2. CDR3 length: 14 residues. Trimming removed 3 bases from V and 3 bases from J; junction bases left unmatched: 5. The DNA for the CDR3 is TGTGCCAGCAGTTTCGGGGGGTCCTTCTACGAGCAGTACTTC. Its protein product is CASSFGGSFYEQYF.

The J gene is TRBJ2-7, the V gene TRBV27; TRBD1 aligns across 11 bases. Germline lookup yields CDR1 MNHEY and CDR2 SMNVEV (reference sequence). Unmatched junction bases numbered 9, after V lost 8 bases and J lost 6 bases. The CDR3 has 14 residues. The CDR3 region is CASRSVDRGLEQYF. DNA of the CDR3: TGTGCCAGCCGTTCCGTGGACAGGGGGCTCGAGCAGTACTTC.

Many counts were recorded for this clonotype. The V gene is TRBV12-3 or TRBV12-4, the J gene TRBJ2-7; 10 nucleotides match TRBD2. V was pared by 4 bases and J by 6 bases, with 6 bases of the junction left unmatched. The CDR3 is made up of 14 amino acids. The CDR3 bases are TGTGCCAGCAGTTGGAGCGGGGGGGCCTTCGAGCAGTACTTC. This gives the protein CASSWSGGAFEQYF.

In this sample, this clonotype turned up a few times. The chain uses TRBV3-1 and TRBJ1-6, with D uncertain. Germline V CDR1 and CDR2: LGHDT, YNNKEL (reference sequence). The V gene lost 0 bases and the J gene lost 6 bases, with 18 bases spanning the gap. The CDR3 runs 18 residues. The CDR3 DNA follows: TGTGCCAGCAGCCAAGATCCCCCTCGGACGAGTCTTAATTCACCCCTCCACTTT. It codes for CASSQDPPRTSLNSPLHF.

Ten or more counts support this clonotype. This rearrangement joins TRBV5-8 to TRBJ1-4, with 9 bases fitting TRBD1. Germline loops: CDR1 SGHTS, CDR2 YDEGEE. V lost 4 bases and J lost 5; bases outside the gene matches: 0. This CDR3 spans 13 amino acids. The CDR3 is CASSGQGNEKLFF. The DNA of the CDR3 is TGTGCCAGCAGCGGACAGGGGAATGAAAAACTGTTTTTT. Based on the CDR3 plus reference TRBV5-8 and TRBJ1-4, the full variable domain is EAGVTQSPTHLIKTRGQQATLRCSPISGHTSVYWYQQALGLGLQFLLWYDEGEERNRGNFPPRFSGRQFPNYSSELNVNALELEDSALYLCASSGQGNEKLFFGSGTQLSVL.

This clonotype was seen only a few times. The gene calls are TRBV7-2 and TRBJ2-6, with no clear D. This CDR3 has 16 residues. The germline V and J ends were trimmed by 3 bases and 2 bases, with 11 bases remaining between them. Germline loops: CDR1 SGHTA, CDR2 FQGNSA. Here the CDR3 DNA reads TGTGCCAGCAGCTTTACAGCGTACGCTGGGGCCAACGTCCTGACTTTC. The encoded protein is CASSFTAYAGANVLTF.

The chain joins TRBV7-3 to TRBJ2-1; 10 bases are shared with TRBD1. Trimming cost V 5 bases and J 9 bases; bases outside gene matches: 10. This CDR3 has 15 amino acids. Germline CDR1 is SGHTA and CDR2 is FQGTGA. The CDR3 is CASSLTGGGVGEQFF. CDR3 bases: TGTGCCAGCAGCCTGACAGGGGGCGGGGTGGGTGAGCAGTTCTTC.

Comment on this clonotype: Since a much larger clone is just one base distant, this may be a read error. J is TRBJ2-5 and V is TRBV10-3; tentatively, D is TRBD1 (5 bases). There are 13 residues in the CDR3. Germline CDR1 is ENHRY and CDR2 is SYGVKD. CDR3 amino acids: CAITKTDGEAQYF. In nucleotides, the CDR3 is TGTGCCATCACGAAGACAGATGGAGAGGCCCAGTACTTC.

The table lists this clonotype with a few counts. The chain recombines TRBV12-3 or TRBV12-4 with TRBJ2-5; the D is unclear. This CDR3 is built from 13 residues. V was cut by 3 bases and J by 5 bases, with 10 bases left in between. As DNA, the CDR3 is TGTGCCAGCAGTTTCGCTTCCACCGAGACCCAGTACTTC. Translating gives CASSFASTETQYF.

This clonotype was counted ten times or more. This rearrangement joins TRBV20-1 to TRBJ2-2, with D possibly matching TRBD1 (6 bases). This CDR3 spans 15 amino acids. Germline lookup yields CDR1 DFQATT and CDR2 SNEGSKA (reference sequence). Trimming removed 5 bases from V and 1 base from J, with 14 bases in between. CDR3 nucleotides: TGCAGTGCTCCTCGGACAGTGAGGAACACCGGGGAGCTGTTTTTT. Translated, it gives CSAPRTVRNTGELFF.

This clonotype has at least ten counts. The chain employs TRBV10-3 and TRBJ2-1; 8 nucleotides match TRBD2. CDR1 and CDR2 from the germline V gene are ENHRY and SYGVKD. There are 16 residues in the CDR3. The V and J ends lost 0 bases and 4 bases, in that order; junction bases with no gene match: 5. CDR3 loop: CAISESRGAGYNEQFF. The DNA of the CDR3 is TGTGCCATCAGTGAGTCGCGGGGGGCAGGGTACAATGAGCAGTTCTTC.

The chain combines TRBV29-1 with TRBJ2-3; D possibly corresponds to TRBD1 (6 bases). This CDR3 region has 15 residues. Germline V lookup: CDR1 SQVTM, CDR2 ANQGSEA. Trimming pared 3 bases from V and 3 bases from J, leaving 16 bases between. The CDR3 DNA reads TGCAGCGTTGATTTTCTTAAGACAGGAACAGATACGCAGTATTTT. Its translation is CSVDFLKTGTDTQYF.

This clonotype was detected ten times or more. The chain uses TRBV15 and TRBJ1-6; TRBD1 might be the D (5 bases). Germline CDR1 is LNHNV and CDR2 is YYDKDF (reference sequence). With 0 bases removed from V and 4 bases from J, the gap between germline ends came to 10 bases. The length of the CDR3 is 16 residues. The CDR3 reads CATSRDAGDYNSPLHF. For the CDR3, the DNA is TGTGCCACCAGCAGAGATGCGGGGGATTATAATTCACCCCTCCACTTT.

V gene TRBV20-1 combines with J gene TRBJ2-2; TRBD2 matches at 9 bases. V was clipped by 3 bases and J by 6 bases; unmatched bases: 11. Germline lookup yields CDR1 DFQATT and CDR2 SNEGSKA (reference sequence). This CDR3 is 16 amino acids long. This chain's CDR3 is CSARIPGLAVSGELFF. The CDR3 DNA is TGCAGTGCTAGGATCCCGGGACTAGCTGTTTCCGGGGAGCTGTTTTTT.

This clonotype showed up many times. This sequence joins TRBV20-1 and TRBJ1-1; the match to TRBD1 covers 7 bases. V gave up 5 bases and J gave up 0 bases; unmatched junction bases: 6. Germline V CDR1 and CDR2: DFQATT, SNEGSKA (reference sequence). There are 14 residues in the CDR3. The CDR3 coding sequence is TGCAGTGCTGTCAAGGGGGCTATGAACACTGAAGCTTTCTTT. It codes for CSAVKGAMNTEAFF.